The 23 T cell receptor beta chains below were found in one sample sequenced in a study of Siglec-9 on CD8 T cells in melanoma. Profiling relied on immunoSEQ multiplex PCR, and the TCRdb table lists in-frame clones only, not all of them. The sample lists almost 30,000 clones; 80% were seen once. The sample comprised Siglec-9- CD8+ T cells sorted from blood. The receptors originated from a human donor in good health.

The sample holds a few counts of this clone. CDR3 region: CASRIRGRATEAFF. In nucleotides, the CDR3 is TGTGCCAGCAGAATAAGGGGCAGGGCCACTGAAGCTTTCTTT. The chain carries TRBV27 and TRBJ1-1; D is perhaps TRBD1 (5 bases). V lost 6 bases, J lost 4 bases, and 15 bases lay in between. The length of the CDR3 is 14 residues. The germline V gene encodes CDR1 MNHEY and CDR2 SMNVEV (reference sequence).

This clone was counted once. The V and J genes are TRBV21-1 and TRBJ1-5; the D call TRBD1 from the table was never checked on the DNA. TRBV21-1 is classified as a pseudogene. This CDR3 contains 17 residues. CDR3 sequence reads: CASSRRDRGDVDQPQHF. CDR3 DNA: TGTGCCAGCAGCCGCCGTGACAGGGGGGATGTGGATCAGCCCCAGCATTTT.

The rearrangement joins TRBV6-6 to TRBJ1-1; 10 positions match TRBD1. Germline V gives CDR1 MNHNY, CDR2 SVGAGI (reference sequence). The CDR3 is 13 amino acids. With 7 bases clipped from V and 6 bases from J, the junction kept 5 bases outside the gene matches. CDR3 sequence (DNA): TGTGCCAGCACCCAGACAGGGGGCCCTGAAGCTTTCTTT. It yields the protein CASTQTGGPEAFF.

V usage is TRBV13 and J usage is TRBJ1-4; 9 nucleotides agree with TRBD1. The ends lost 5 bases at V and 6 bases at J; junction bases unmatched: 4. This CDR3 spans 14 amino acids. Per germline, CDR1 PRHDT and CDR2 FYEKMQ (reference sequence). The CDR3 DNA reads as TGTGCCAGCAGCCTGGGACAGGGTGATGAAAAACTGTTTTTT. This sequence encodes CASSLGQGDEKLFF.

This chain's CDR3 is CASSLIHNEQFF. Here the CDR3 DNA reads TGTGCCAGCAGCTTAATCCACAATGAGCAGTTCTTC. The chain is built from TRBV7-8 and TRBJ2-1; D gene unclear. V lost 2 bases to trimming and J lost 5 bases, with 4 bases between them. The CDR3 totals 12 residues. Germline V gives CDR1 SGHVS, CDR2 FQNEAQ.

The chain uses TRBV11-2 and TRBJ1-4; D gene unclear. V lost 9 bases and J lost 6, with 5 bases in between. This CDR3 has 10 residues. Germline V gene lookup returns CDR1 SGHAT and CDR2 FQNNGV. CDR3: CARADEKLFF. DNA for the CDR3: TGTGCCAGGGCGGATGAAAAACTGTTTTTT.

CDR3 loop: CASSMDSYNEQFF. CDR3 coding DNA: TGTGCCAGCAGCATGGACTCATACAATGAGCAGTTCTTC. V and J are TRBV5-6 and TRBJ2-1; D perhaps matches TRBD2 (5 bases). This CDR3 spans 13 amino acids. Germline V gives CDR1 SGHDT, CDR2 YYEEEE. V shed 4 bases and J shed 4 bases, with 9 bases lying between them.

The chain recombines TRBV7-9 with TRBJ2-7; possibly TRBD1 for D (6 bases). The germline gives CDR1 SEHNR, CDR2 FQNEAQ (reference sequence). The ends were cut back, 2 bases at V and 1 base at J, with 18 bases in the middle. This CDR3 region has 17 residues. The CDR3 coding sequence is TGTGCCAGCAGCTTATATCAAAGGACAGTTCGATCCTACGAGCAGTACTTC. Translating gives CASSLYQRTVRSYEQYF.

The chain has TRBV2 and TRBJ1-2; no clear D. The CDR3 contains 14 residues. Germline values: CDR1 SNHLY, CDR2 FYNNEI. V was cut by 5 bases and J by 6 bases, with 16 bases left in between. The chain's CDR3 is CASSPEVVVDGYTF. The CDR3 DNA sequence: TGTGCCAGCAGTCCCGAAGTTGTGGTGGATGGCTACACCTTC.

In this sample, this clone turned up once. The V and J genes are TRBV27 and TRBJ1-5; D may be TRBD1 (5 bases). The V end lost 0 bases, the J end lost 2 bases, and 8 bases lay between the germline ends. Germline loops: CDR1 MNHEY, CDR2 SMNVEV (reference sequence). The CDR3 runs to 15 residues. Here the CDR3 reads CASSLSGERNQPQHF. DNA of the CDR3: TGTGCCAGCAGTTTATCGGGGGAGCGCAATCAGCCCCAGCATTTT.

The chain recombines TRBV5-5 with TRBJ2-3; no definite D call. Germline CDR1 and CDR2: SGHKS and YYEKEE (reference sequence). Deletions cut 1 base from V and 1 base from J, with 7 bases between. The CDR3 contains 14 residues. CDR3 coding DNA: TGTGCCAGCAGCTTGCCCACAGGCACAGATACGCAGTATTTT. This sequence encodes CASSLPTGTDTQYF.

The J gene is TRBJ2-2, the V gene TRBV7-9; tentative D call: TRBD2 (5 bases). V was trimmed by 5 bases and J by 5 bases, leaving 15 bases between them. This CDR3 has 15 residues. Germline loops: CDR1 SEHNR, CDR2 FQNEAQ (reference sequence). The CDR3 DNA reads as TGTGCCAGCAGCGGCTGGGGTGGCGGGACCGGGGAGCTGTTTTTT. This gives the protein CASSGWGGGTGELFF.

J is TRBJ1-2 and V is TRBV27; D gene unclear. The CDR3 has 13 amino acids. Germline V gene sequence: CDR1 MNHEY, CDR2 SMNVEV (reference sequence). The ends were cut back, 0 bases at V and 6 bases at J, with 8 bases in the middle. This CDR3 reads CASSLSGRDGYTF. CDR3 nucleotides: TGTGCCAGCAGTTTATCAGGGAGGGATGGCTACACCTTC.

The chain links TRBV5-5 to TRBJ2-1, with D perhaps TRBD2 (5 bases). V lost 2 bases and J 8 bases, leaving 23 bases between the germline ends. This CDR3 comprises 17 residues. Germline V gives CDR1 SGHKS, CDR2 YYEKEE (reference sequence). DNA for the CDR3: TGTGCCAGCAGCTTCGACTATCCAGGTGGGAGAGGTGATGAGCAGTTCTTC. Translating it yields CASSFDYPGGRGDEQFF. Looking up the rest from reference TRBV5-5 and TRBJ2-1 gives the full variable domain: DAGVTQSPTHLIKTRGQQVTLRCSPISGHKSVSWYQQVLGQGPQFIFQYYEKEERGRGNFPDRFSARQFPNYSSELNVNALLLGDSALYLCASSFDYPGGRGDEQFFGPGTRLTVL.

The V call is TRBV27, the J call TRBJ2-1; the D call may be TRBD1 or TRBD2 (6 bases each). The CDR3 runs 14 residues. CDR1 and CDR2 from the germline V gene are MNHEY and SMNVEV (reference sequence). The V gene lost 0 bases and the J gene lost 7 bases, with 10 bases spanning the gap. DNA for the CDR3: TGTGCCAGCAGTTTATCCAAAGGGGGGAATGAGCAGTTCTTC. This encodes CASSLSKGGNEQFF.

This clone showed up just once. This rearrangement joins TRBV28 to TRBJ2-1; 7 bases align to TRBD2. This CDR3 is 14 amino acids long. The germline V gene has CDR1 MDHEN and CDR2 SYDVKM. J gave up 11 bases and V 6 bases, and 13 bases lay outside the gene matches. The CDR3 bases are TGTGCCAGCAGCTGGCGGGGGATCCTTTCCCAGCAGTTCTTC. It specifies CASSWRGILSQQFF. Looking up the rest from reference TRBV28 and TRBJ2-1 gives the full variable domain: DVKVTQSSRYLVKRTGEKVFLECVQDMDHENMFWYRQDPGLGLRLIYFSYDVKMKEKGDIPEGYSVSREKKERFSLILESASTNQTSMYLCASSWRGILSQQFFGPGTRLTVL.

The chain's CDR3 is CASSFSQEYTF. The CDR3 nucleotides read TGTGCCAGCAGCTTCAGCCAGGAATACACCTTC. This chain uses TRBV9 with TRBJ1-2; unclear D gene. Germline values: CDR1 SGDLS, CDR2 YYNGEE. The CDR3 totals 11 residues. Trimming stripped 4 bases from V and 11 bases from J, with 12 bases between.

The rearrangement uses TRBV14 and TRBJ2-1; D possibly corresponds to TRBD2 (6 bases). This CDR3 spans 15 amino acids. Per the germline V gene, CDR1 is SGHDN and CDR2 is FVKESK. V lost 5 bases, J lost 3 bases, and 14 bases lay in between. The CDR3 nucleotides read TGTGCCAGCAGCAGTCTGAGGGAGGTCTACAATGAGCAGTTCTTC. It codes for CASSSLREVYNEQFF.

This rearrangement joins TRBV6-5 to TRBJ1-1; D ambiguous. The CDR3 consists of 12 residues. Trimming took off 0 bases at V and 8 bases at J, with 7 bases between the two ends. Per the germline V gene, CDR1 is MNHEY and CDR2 is SVGAGI. For the CDR3, the DNA is TGTGCCAGCAGTTACTCGACCGGGGAAGCTTTCTTT. It specifies CASSYSTGEAFF.

The V gene is TRBV6-5, the J gene TRBJ2-7; 8 nucleotides line up with TRBD2. This CDR3 is 15 amino acids long. The junction had 10 bases not matched to a gene; V was cut back by 6 bases and J by 3 bases. Germline-derived CDR1 and CDR2 are MNHEY and SVGAGI. CDR3 sequence: CASRPGGDFHYEQYV. The CDR3 DNA follows: TGTGCCAGCAGACCGGGGGGGGACTTTCACTACGAGCAGTACGTC.

The chain uses TRBV11-1 and TRBJ1-1; 9 positions agree with TRBD1. CDR3 length: 14 amino acids. The V segment lost 4 bases and the J segment 3 bases; nucleotides outside the gene matches: 3. CDR1 and CDR2 from the germline V gene are SGHAT and FQDESV (reference sequence). CDR3 protein: CASSSQGADTEAFF. The CDR3 DNA reads as TGTGCCAGCAGCTCACAGGGGGCTGACACTGAAGCTTTCTTT.

CDR3: CASSIGGRGFGNEQFF. CDR3 in DNA: TGTGCCAGTAGTATAGGAGGCAGGGGGTTTGGCAATGAGCAGTTCTTC. The V gene is TRBV19, the J gene TRBJ2-1, with 7 bases that match TRBD1. There are 16 residues in the CDR3. With V trimmed by 1 base and J by 6 bases, 9 bases remained unmatched. CDR1 and CDR2 from the germline V gene are LNHDA and SQIVND (reference sequence).

The CDR3 loop is CASSQATGVEQFF. CDR3 DNA: TGCGCCAGCAGCCAAGCTACAGGGGTTGAGCAGTTCTTC. The genes are TRBV4-1 and TRBJ2-1; 7 positions agree with TRBD1. This CDR3 contains 13 residues. J lost 9 bases, V lost 1 base, and 3 bases had no gene match. The V gene's germline CDR1 is MGHRA and CDR2 YSYEKL.